Reported below is one TCR beta chain. The entry originates in a study of blood T cell repertoires in COVID-19. Germline values: CDR1 SGHRS, CDR2 YFSETQ. The CDR3 runs to 15 residues. Deletions cut 1 base from V and 7 bases from J, with 15 bases between. Only in-frame clones appear in the TCRdb table, and some are missing; sequencing was by immunoSEQ multiplex PCR. This sample has 110,000 to 150,000 clones, with about 80% found just once. The sequence derives from a man between 65 and 80 years old who had recovered from COVID-19. The gene calls are TRBV5-1 and TRBJ2-1, with TRBD1 as a possible D gene (7 bases). The sequencing sample was made of peripheral blood. CDR3 protein: CASSLNGGGLNEQFF. The CDR3 DNA sequence: TGCGCCAGCAGCTTGAACGGAGGGGGCCTGAATGAGCAGTTCTTC.